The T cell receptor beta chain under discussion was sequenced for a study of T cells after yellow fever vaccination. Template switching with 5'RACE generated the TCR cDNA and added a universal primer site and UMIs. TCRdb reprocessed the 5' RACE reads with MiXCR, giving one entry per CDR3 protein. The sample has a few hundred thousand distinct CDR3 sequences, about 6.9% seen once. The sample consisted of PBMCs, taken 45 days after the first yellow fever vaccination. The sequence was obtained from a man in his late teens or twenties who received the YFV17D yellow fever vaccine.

CDR3 DNA: TGCAGTGCTAGCCTGACTAGCGGGGGGCCCTACGAGCAGTACTTC. Translated, it gives CSASLTSGGPYEQYF. V and J are TRBV20-1 and TRBJ2-7; 13 bases fit TRBD2. In germline, CDR1 is DFQATT, CDR2 SNEGSKA (reference sequence). V dropped 3 bases and J dropped 2; count of bases not matched to a gene: 4. CDR3 size: 15 residues.